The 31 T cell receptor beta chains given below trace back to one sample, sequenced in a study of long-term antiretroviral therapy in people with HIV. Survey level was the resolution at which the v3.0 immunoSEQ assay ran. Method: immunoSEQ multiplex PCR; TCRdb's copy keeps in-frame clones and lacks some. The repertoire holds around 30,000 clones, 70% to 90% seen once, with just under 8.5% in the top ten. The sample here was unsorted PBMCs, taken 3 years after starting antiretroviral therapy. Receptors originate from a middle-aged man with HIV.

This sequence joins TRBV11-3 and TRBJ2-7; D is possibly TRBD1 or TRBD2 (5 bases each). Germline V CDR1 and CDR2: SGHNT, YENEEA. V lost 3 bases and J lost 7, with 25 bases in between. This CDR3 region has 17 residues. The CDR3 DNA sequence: TGTGCCAGCAGCTTTCGTGGGGCGAACAGGCCCCCGGGGGAGCAGTACTTC. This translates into CASSFRGANRPPGEQYF.

CDR3 loop: CASKPRQGINEQFF. CDR3 nucleotide sequence: TGTGCCAGCAAACCCCGACAGGGGATCAATGAGCAGTTCTTC. This sequence joins TRBV27 and TRBJ2-1; 8 bases are shared with TRBD1. The germline V gene encodes CDR1 MNHEY and CDR2 SMNVEV (reference sequence). This CDR3 contains 14 residues. With V trimmed by 7 bases and J by 6 bases, 8 bases remained unmatched.

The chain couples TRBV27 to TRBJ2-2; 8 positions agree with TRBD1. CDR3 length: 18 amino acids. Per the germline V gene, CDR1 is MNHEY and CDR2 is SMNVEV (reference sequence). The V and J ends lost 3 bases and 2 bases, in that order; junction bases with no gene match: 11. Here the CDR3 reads CASSLRLTGAHNTGELFF. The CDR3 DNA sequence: TGTGCCAGCAGTTTGAGGTTGACAGGGGCCCACAACACCGGGGAGCTGTTTTTT.

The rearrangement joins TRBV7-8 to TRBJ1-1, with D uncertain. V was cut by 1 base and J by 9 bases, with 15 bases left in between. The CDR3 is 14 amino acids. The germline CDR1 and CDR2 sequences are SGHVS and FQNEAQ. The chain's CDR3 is CASSLVPADRQAFF. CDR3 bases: TGTGCCAGCAGCTTAGTCCCAGCCGACCGCCAAGCTTTCTTT.

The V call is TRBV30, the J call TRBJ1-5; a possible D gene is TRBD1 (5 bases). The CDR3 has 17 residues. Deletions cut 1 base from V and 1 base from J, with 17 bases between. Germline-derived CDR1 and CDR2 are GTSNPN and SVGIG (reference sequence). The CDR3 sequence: CAWSAGPLTESNQPQHF. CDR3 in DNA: TGTGCCTGGAGTGCAGGGCCTTTGACTGAGAGCAATCAGCCCCAGCATTTT.

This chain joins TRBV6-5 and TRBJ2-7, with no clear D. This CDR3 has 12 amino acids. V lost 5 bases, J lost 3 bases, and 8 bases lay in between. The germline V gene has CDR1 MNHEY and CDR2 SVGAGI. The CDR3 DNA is TGTGCCAGCAGTCGACACGGCTACGAGCAGTACTTC. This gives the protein CASSRHGYEQYF.

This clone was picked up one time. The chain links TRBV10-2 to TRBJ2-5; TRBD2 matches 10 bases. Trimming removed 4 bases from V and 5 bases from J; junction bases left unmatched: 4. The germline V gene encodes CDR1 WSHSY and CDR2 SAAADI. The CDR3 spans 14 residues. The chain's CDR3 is CASSASGGAETQYF. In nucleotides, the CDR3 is TGCGCCAGCAGTGCCAGCGGGGGGGCCGAGACCCAGTACTTC.

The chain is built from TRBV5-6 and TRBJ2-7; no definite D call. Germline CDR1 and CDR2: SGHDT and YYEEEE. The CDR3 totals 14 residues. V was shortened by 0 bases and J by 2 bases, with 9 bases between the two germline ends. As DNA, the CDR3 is TGTGCCAGCAGCTTGGGACTGGGTACCTACGAGCAGTACTTC. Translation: CASSLGLGTYEQYF.

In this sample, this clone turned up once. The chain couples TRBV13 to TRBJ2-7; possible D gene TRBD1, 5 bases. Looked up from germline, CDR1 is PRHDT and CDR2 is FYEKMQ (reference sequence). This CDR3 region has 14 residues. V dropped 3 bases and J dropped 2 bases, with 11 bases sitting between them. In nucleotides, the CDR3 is TGTGCCAGCAGCTTCCGACAGAAACCCTACGAGCAGTACTTC. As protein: CASSFRQKPYEQYF.

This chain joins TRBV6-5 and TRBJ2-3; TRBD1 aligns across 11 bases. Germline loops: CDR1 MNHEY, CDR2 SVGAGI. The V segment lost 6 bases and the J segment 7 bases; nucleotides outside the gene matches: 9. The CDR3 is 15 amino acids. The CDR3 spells CASRRTGGYDNTQYF. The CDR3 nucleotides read TGTGCCAGCAGGAGGACAGGGGGCTATGATAATACGCAGTATTTT.

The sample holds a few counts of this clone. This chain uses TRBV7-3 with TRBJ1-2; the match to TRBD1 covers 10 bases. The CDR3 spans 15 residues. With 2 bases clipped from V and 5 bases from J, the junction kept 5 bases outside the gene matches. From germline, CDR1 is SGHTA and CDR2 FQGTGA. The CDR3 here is CASSLDRGQGYGYTF. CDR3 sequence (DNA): TGTGCCAGCAGCTTAGACAGGGGGCAAGGGTATGGCTACACCTTC.

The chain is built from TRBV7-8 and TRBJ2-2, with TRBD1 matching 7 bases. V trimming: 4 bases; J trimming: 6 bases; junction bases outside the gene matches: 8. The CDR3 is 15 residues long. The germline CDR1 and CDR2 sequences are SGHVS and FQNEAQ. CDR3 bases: TGTGCCAGCAGCTCCAGACAGGGCTCGTCCGGGGAGCTGTTTTTT. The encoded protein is CASSSRQGSSGELFF.

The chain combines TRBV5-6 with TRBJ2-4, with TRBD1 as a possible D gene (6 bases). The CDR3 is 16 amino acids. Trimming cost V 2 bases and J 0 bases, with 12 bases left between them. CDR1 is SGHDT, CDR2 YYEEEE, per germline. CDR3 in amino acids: CASSLRTEPAKNIQYF. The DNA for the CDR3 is TGTGCCAGCAGCTTAAGGACAGAGCCAGCCAAAAACATTCAGTACTTC.

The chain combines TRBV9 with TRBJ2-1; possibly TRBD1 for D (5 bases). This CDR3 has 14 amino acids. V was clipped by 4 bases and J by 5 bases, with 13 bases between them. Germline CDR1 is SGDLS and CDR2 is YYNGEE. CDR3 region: CASSFRQKNNEQFF. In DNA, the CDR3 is TGTGCCAGCAGCTTCCGACAGAAAAACAATGAGCAGTTCTTC.

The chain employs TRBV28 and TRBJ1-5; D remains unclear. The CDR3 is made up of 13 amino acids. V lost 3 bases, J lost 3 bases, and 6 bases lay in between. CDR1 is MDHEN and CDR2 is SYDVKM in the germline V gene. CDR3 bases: TGTGCCAGCAGTTTCGAGAACAATCAGCCCCAGCATTTT. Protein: CASSFENNQPQHF.

The DNA for the CDR3 is TGCGCCAGCAGTCACCCACCAGGGGGCTTCAACTATGGCTACACCTTC. It codes for CASSHPPGGFNYGYTF. The chain joins TRBV23-1 to TRBJ1-2; TRBD1 matches at 8 bases. TRBV23-1 is an open reading frame, and its role is uncertain. This CDR3 spans 16 amino acids. Trimming took 3 bases from V and 2 from J; bases not matched to a gene: 8.

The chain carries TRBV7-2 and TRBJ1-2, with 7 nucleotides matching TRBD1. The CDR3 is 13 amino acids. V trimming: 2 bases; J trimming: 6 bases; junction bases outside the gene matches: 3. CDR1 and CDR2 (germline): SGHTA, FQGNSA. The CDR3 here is CASSLTGVHGYTF. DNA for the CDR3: TGTGCCAGCAGCTTAACAGGGGTCCATGGCTACACCTTC. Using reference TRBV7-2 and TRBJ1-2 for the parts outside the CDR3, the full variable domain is GAGVSQSPSNKVTEKGKDVELRCDPISGHTALYWYRQSLGQGLEFLIYFQGNSAPDKSGLPSDRFSAERTGGSVSTLTIQRTQQEDSAVYLCASSLTGVHGYTFGSGTRLTVV.

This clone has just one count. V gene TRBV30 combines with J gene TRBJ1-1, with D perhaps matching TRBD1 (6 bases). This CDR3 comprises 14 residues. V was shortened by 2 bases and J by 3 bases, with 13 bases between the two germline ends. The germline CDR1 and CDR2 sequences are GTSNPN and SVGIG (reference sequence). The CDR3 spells CAWSPGHRDTEAFF. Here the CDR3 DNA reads TGTGCCTGGAGTCCGGGACATCGGGACACTGAAGCTTTCTTT. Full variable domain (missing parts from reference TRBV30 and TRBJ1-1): SQTIHQWPATLVQPVGSPLSLECTVEGTSNPNLYWYRQAAGRGLQLLFYSVGIGQISSEVPQNLSASRPQDRQFILSSKKLLLSDSGFYLCAWSPGHRDTEAFFGQGTRLTVV.

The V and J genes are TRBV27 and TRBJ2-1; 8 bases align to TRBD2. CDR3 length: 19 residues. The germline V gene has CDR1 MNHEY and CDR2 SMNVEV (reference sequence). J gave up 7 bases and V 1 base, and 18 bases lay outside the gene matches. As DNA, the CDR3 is TGTGCCAGCAGTTTATTTCCCCGGGGGGGGGTAGCGGGAAAGAATGAGCAGTTCTTC. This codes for CASSLFPRGGVAGKNEQFF.

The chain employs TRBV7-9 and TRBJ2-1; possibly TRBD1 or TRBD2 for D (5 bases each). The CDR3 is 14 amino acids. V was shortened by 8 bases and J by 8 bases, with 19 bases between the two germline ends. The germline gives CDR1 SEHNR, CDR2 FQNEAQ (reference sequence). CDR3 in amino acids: CASFRDGLADEQFF. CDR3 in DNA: TGTGCCAGCTTTCGGGACGGACTTGCGGATGAGCAGTTCTTC. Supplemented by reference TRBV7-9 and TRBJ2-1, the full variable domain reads DTGVSQNPRHKITKRGQNVTFRCDPISEHNRLYWYRQTLGQGPEFLTYFQNEAQLEKSRLLSDRFSAERPKGSFSTLEIQRTEQGDSAMYLCASFRDGLADEQFFGPGTRLTVL.

CDR3 residues: CATSRDVVNEQFF. For the CDR3, the DNA is TGTGCCACCAGCAGAGATGTGGTAAATGAGCAGTTCTTC. The chain couples TRBV15 to TRBJ2-1; unclear D gene. The germline V gene has CDR1 LNHNV and CDR2 YYDKDF (reference sequence). V lost 0 bases, J lost 7 bases, and 7 bases lay in between. The CDR3 has 13 residues.

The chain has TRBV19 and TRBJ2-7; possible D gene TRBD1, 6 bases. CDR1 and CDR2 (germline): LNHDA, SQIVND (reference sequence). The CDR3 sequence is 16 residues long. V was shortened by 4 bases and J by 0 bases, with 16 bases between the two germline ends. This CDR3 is CASSKGPRGSSYEQYF. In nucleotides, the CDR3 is TGTGCCAGTAGTAAAGGACCCAGGGGAAGCTCCTACGAGCAGTACTTC.

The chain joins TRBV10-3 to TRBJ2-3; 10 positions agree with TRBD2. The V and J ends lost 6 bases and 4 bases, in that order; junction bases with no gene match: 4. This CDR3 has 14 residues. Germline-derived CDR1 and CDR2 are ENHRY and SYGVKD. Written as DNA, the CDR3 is TGTGCCATCAGGGCTAGCGGGGGAGCAGATACGCAGTATTTT. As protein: CAIRASGGADTQYF.

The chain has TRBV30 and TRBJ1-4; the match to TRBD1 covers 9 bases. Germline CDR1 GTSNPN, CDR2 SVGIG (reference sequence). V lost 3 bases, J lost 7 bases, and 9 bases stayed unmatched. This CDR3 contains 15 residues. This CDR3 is CAWREPGQGIEKLFF. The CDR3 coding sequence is TGTGCCTGGAGGGAACCGGGACAGGGAATTGAAAAACTGTTTTTT.

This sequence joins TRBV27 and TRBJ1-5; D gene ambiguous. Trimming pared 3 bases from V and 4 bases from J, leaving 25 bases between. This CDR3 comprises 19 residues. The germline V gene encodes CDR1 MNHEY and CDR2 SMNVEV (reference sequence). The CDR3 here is CASSLENRNLRFFNQPQHF. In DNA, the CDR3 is TGTGCCAGCAGTTTGGAGAATCGTAACCTAAGATTCTTTAATCAGCCCCAGCATTTT.

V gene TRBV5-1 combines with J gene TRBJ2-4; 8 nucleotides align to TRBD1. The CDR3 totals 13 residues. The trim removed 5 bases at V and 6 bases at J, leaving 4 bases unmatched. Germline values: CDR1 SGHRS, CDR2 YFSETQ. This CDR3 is CASSSGTGNIQYF. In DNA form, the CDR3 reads TGCGCCAGCAGTTCCGGGACAGGAAACATTCAGTACTTC.

The DNA for the CDR3 is TGTGCCAGCAGTGAGGGACGGCTGAACACTGAAGCTTTCTTT. Protein sequence: CASSEGRLNTEAFF. The chain combines TRBV6-1 with TRBJ1-1; TRBD1 might be the D (5 bases). Germline assignment: CDR1 MNHNS and CDR2 SASEGT. The CDR3 runs to 14 residues. Trimming pared 3 bases from V and 0 bases from J, leaving 8 bases between.

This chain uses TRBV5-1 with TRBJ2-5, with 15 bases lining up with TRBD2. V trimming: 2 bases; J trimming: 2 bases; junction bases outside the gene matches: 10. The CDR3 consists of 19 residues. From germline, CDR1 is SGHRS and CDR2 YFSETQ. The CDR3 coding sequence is TGCGCCAGCAGCTTTCGAGGACTAGCGGGAGGGCTGCGACAAGAGACCCAGTACTTC. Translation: CASSFRGLAGGLRQETQYF.

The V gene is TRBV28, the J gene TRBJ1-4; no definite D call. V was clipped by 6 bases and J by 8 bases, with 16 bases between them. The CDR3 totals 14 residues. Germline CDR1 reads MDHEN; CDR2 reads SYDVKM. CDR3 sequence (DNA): TGTGCCAGCAGGCGGCCTTTAGGGTTCGAAAAACTGTTTTTT. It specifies CASRRPLGFEKLFF.

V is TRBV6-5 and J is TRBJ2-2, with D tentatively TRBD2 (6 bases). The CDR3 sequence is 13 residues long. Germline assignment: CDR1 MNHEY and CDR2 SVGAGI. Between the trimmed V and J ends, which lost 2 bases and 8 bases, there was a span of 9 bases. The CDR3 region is CASSYRGLGELFF. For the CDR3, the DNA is TGTGCCAGCAGTTACCGGGGGTTAGGGGAGCTGTTTTTT.

In DNA form, the CDR3 reads TGTGCCAGCAGCTTAGTCCAGGGTACTGTCTCTGGAAACACCATATATTTT. This encodes CASSLVQGTVSGNTIYF. V and J are TRBV5-6 and TRBJ1-3; D may be TRBD1 (5 bases). There are 17 residues in the CDR3. Germline V CDR1 and CDR2: SGHDT, YYEEEE. With 2 bases removed from V and 0 bases from J, the gap between germline ends came to 15 bases.